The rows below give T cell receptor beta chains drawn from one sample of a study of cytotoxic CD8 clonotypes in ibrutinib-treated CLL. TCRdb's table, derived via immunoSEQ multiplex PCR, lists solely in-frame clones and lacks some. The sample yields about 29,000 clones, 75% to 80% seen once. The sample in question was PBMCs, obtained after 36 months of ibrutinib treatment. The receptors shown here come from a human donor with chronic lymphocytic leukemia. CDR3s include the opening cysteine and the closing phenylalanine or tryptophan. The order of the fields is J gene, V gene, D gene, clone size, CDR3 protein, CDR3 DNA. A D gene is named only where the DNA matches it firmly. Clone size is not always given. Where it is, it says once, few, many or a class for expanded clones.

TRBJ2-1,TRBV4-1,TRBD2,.,CASSPRHGGGTYNEQFF,TGCGCCAGCAGCCCCCGGCACGGCGGGGGGACCTACAATGAGCAGTTCTTC
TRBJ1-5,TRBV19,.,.,CASSLKLDQPQHF,TGTGCCAGTAGTCTCAAACTTGATCAGCCCCAGCATTTT
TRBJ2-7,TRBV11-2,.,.,CASSLTGILREQYF,TGTGCCAGCAGCTTAACAGGGATCTTACGGGAGCAGTACTTC
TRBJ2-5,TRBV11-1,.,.,CASSLGLRETQYF,TGTGCCAGCAGCTTGGGACTTAGAGAGACCCAGTACTTC
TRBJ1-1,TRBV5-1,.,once,CASSPRTGQGTEAFF,TGCGCCAGCAGCCCAAGAACAGGGCAGGGCACTGAAGCTTTCTTT
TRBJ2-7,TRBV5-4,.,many,CASSFGGVEQYF,TGTGCCAGCAGCTTTGGAGGGGTCGAGCAGTACTTC
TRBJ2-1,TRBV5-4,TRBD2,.,CASSADGGGREQFF,TGTGCCAGCAGCGCGGACGGGGGGGGCCGCGAGCAGTTCTTC
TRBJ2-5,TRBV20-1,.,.,CSAPGRETQYF,TGCAGTGCTCCGGGCAGGGAGACCCAGTACTTC
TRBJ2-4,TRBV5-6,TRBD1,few,CASSQTGGPSNIQYF,TGTGCCAGCAGTCAAACAGGGGGCCCCTCAAACATTCAGTACTTC
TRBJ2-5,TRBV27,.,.,CASSKTGEETQYF,TGTGCCAGCAGTAAGACTGGGGAAGAGACCCAGTACTTC
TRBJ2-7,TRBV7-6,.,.,CASSPGTPSSYEQYF,TGTGCCAGCAGCCCCGGGACACCCAGCTCCTACGAGCAGTACTTC
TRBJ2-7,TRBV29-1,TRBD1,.,CSVEDRGQGVNLYEQYF,TGCAGCGTTGAAGATCGGGGACAGGGGGTTAATTTGTACGAGCAGTACTTC
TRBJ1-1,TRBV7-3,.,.,CASSLIGGGSTEAFF,TGTGCCAGCAGCTTAATCGGAGGGGGAAGCACTGAAGCTTTCTTT
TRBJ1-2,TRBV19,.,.,CASSVSHNYGYTF,TGTGCCAGTAGTGTGTCCCACAACTATGGCTACACCTTC
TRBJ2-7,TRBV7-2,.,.,CASSLALSEQYF,TGTGCCAGCAGCTTAGCACTCAGCGAGCAGTACTTC
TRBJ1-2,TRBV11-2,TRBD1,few,CASSLGQGLRGYTF,TGTGCCAGCAGCTTAGGACAGGGCCTGAGGGGCTACACCTTC
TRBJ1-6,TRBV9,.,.,CASSGDRVDSPLHF,TGTGCCAGCAGCGGAGATCGGGTTGATTCACCCCTCCACTTT
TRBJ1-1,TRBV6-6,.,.,CASIEWAANTEAFF,TGTGCCAGCATTGAGTGGGCGGCGAACACTGAAGCTTTCTTT
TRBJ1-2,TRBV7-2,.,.,CASSLEQGAKGRGYTF,TGTGCCAGCAGCTTAGAACAAGGCGCTAAAGGACGTGGCTACACCTTC
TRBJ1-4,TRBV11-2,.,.,CASSSRGLRGVNEKLFF,TGTGCCAGCAGCTCCCGCGGACTCCGCGGAGTAAATGAAAAACTGTTTTTT
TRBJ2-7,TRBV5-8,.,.,CASSLNLGQGSYEQYF,TGTGCCAGCAGCTTGAATTTGGGACAAGGTTCCTACGAGCAGTACTTC
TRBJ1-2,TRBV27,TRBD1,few,CASSYQTGAAYGYTF,TGTGCCAGCAGTTACCAAACAGGGGCCGCATATGGCTACACCTTC
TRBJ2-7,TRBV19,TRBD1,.,CASRRTGLSSYEQYF,TGTGCCAGTAGACGGACAGGGCTGAGCTCCTACGAGCAGTACTTC
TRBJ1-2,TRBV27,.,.,CASSSRGNYGYTF,TGTGCCAGCAGTTCGAGAGGGAACTATGGCTACACCTTC
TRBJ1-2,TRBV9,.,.,CASSVRSNYGYTF,TGTGCCAGCAGCGTTCGGTCTAACTATGGCTACACCTTC
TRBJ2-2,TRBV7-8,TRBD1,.,CASSLETGGSTGELFF,TGTGCCAGCAGCTTGGAGACAGGGGGAAGTACCGGGGAGCTGTTTTTT
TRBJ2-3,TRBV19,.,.,CASTSGVGSKDTQYF,TGTGCCAGTACCTCCGGGGTAGGGTCTAAAGATACGCAGTATTTT
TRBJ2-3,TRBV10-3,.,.,CAISETNPTDTQYF,TGTGCCATCAGTGAGACTAACCCCACAGATACGCAGTATTTT
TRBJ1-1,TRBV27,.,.,CASVGLGAFF,TGTGCCAGCGTTGGGCTAGGAGCTTTCTTT
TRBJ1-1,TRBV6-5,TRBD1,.,CASSRDREKAFF,TGTGCCAGCAGTCGGGACAGAGAAAAAGCTTTCTTT
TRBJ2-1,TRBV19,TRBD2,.,CASSDRLAGGSSYNEQFF,TGTGCCAGTAGTGATAGGTTAGCGGGGGGGAGCTCCTACAATGAGCAGTTCTTC
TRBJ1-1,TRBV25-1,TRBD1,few,CASSARTGHTEAFF,TGTGCCAGCAGTGCCCGGACAGGGCACACTGAAGCTTTCTTT
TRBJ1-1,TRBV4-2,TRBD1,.,CASSQVTRTGEGEAFF,TGTGCCAGCAGCCAAGTCACTCGGACAGGGGAGGGTGAAGCTTTCTTT
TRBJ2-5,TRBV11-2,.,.,CASSPGVTQYF,TGTGCCAGCAGCCCCGGGGTGACCCAGTACTTC
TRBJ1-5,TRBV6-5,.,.,CATRRSNQPQHF,TGTGCCACCAGACGAAGCAATCAGCCCCAGCATTTT
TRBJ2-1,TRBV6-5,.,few,CASSNLGSNEQFF,TGTGCCAGCAGTAACCTGGGGAGCAATGAGCAGTTCTTC
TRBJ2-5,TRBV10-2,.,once,CASSESGASETQYF,TGCGCCAGCAGTGAGTCTGGAGCCTCAGAGACCCAGTACTTC
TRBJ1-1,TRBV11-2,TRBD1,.,CASSLVPGGTEAFF,TGTGCCAGCAGCTTAGTCCCAGGGGGCACTGAAGCTTTCTTT
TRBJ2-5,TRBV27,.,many,CASSLTREETQYF,TGTGCCAGCAGTTTAACGAGGGAGGAGACCCAGTACTTC
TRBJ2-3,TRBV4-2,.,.,CASSQRGGGTDTQYF,TGTGCCAGCAGCCAAAGAGGAGGGGGCACAGATACGCAGTATTTT
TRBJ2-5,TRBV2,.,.,CASSEARFAGQETQYF,TGTGCCAGCAGTGAAGCGCGATTCGCGGGACAAGAGACCCAGTACTTC
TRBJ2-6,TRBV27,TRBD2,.,CASSTWGGLTGANVLTF,TGTGCCAGCAGTACCTGGGGAGGGCTTACTGGGGCCAACGTCCTGACTTTC
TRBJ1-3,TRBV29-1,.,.,CSVDDRASGNTIYF,TGCAGCGTTGATGACAGAGCCTCTGGAAACACCATATATTTT
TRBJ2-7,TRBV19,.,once,CASSIDPAPTYEQYF,TGTGCCAGTAGTATAGATCCCGCACCGACCTACGAGCAGTACTTC
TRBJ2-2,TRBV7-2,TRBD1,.,CASRLQGTGELFF,TGTGCCAGCAGATTACAGGGGACCGGGGAGCTGTTTTTT
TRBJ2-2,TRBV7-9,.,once,CASSLAWETGELFF,TGTGCCAGCAGCTTAGCGTGGGAAACCGGGGAGCTGTTTTTT
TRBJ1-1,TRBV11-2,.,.,CASRAGPVNTEAFF,TGTGCCAGCAGGGCAGGGCCGGTGAACACTGAAGCTTTCTTT
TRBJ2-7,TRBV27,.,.,CASSLGWGADEQYF,TGTGCCAGCAGCTTAGGATGGGGGGCGGACGAGCAGTACTTC
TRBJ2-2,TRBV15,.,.,CATSSQGYTGELFF,TGTGCCACCAGCAGTCAGGGGTACACCGGGGAGCTGTTTTTT
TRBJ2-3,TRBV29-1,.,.,CSVRWTTSTDTQYF,TGCAGCGTGCGATGGACTACTAGCACAGATACGCAGTATTTT
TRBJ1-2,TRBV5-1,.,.,CASSLVGTRDGYTF,TGCGCCAGCAGCTTGGTTGGGACGCGGGATGGCTACACCTTC
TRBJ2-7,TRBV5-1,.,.,CASSFSSSMYEQYF,TGCGCCAGCAGCTTTTCTAGCTCGATGTACGAGCAGTACTTC
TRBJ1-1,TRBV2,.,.,CASSEGALNTEAFF,TGTGCCAGCAGTGAGGGGGCGTTGAACACTGAAGCTTTCTTT
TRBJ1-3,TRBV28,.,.,CASTKDGYSGNTIYF,TGTGCCAGCACCAAAGACGGTTACTCTGGAAACACCATATATTTT
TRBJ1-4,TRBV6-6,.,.,CASRDQQGEKLFF,TGTGCCAGCAGGGACCAACAAGGCGAAAAACTGTTTTTT
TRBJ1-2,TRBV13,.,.,CASSFQVSNYGYTF,TGTGCCAGCAGCTTCCAGGTTTCTAACTATGGCTACACCTTC
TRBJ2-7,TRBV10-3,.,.,CAISDSDGYVEQYF,TGTGCCATCAGTGATTCGGACGGTTACGTCGAGCAGTACTTC